These 14 T cell receptor beta chains originate from one sample sequenced in a study of cytomegalovirus exposure and HLA in healthy donors. Method: immunoSEQ multiplex PCR; TCRdb's copy keeps in-frame clones and lacks some. The table records roughly 330,000 clones, around 87% of them present only once. Sequencing was done on a sample of PBMCs. The origin of the receptors is a woman aged 30 to 39 in good health and CMV-seropositive.

The V and J genes are TRBV6-6 and TRBJ1-5; unclear D gene. This CDR3 is 15 amino acids long. Germline loops: CDR1 MNHNY, CDR2 SVGAGI (reference sequence). Trimming stripped 2 bases from V and 0 bases from J, with 8 bases between. Here the CDR3 reads CASSYGRDSNQPQHF. CDR3 DNA: TGTGCCAGCAGTTACGGACGGGATAGCAATCAGCCCCAGCATTTT.

The chain uses TRBV2 and TRBJ2-3, with 11 bases that match TRBD2. V lost 7 bases to trimming and J lost 3 bases; unmatched junction nucleotides: 9. CDR1 is SNHLY, CDR2 FYNNEI, per germline. The CDR3 totals 16 residues. The CDR3 DNA is TGTGCCAGCACCGCCCGGGGACTAGCGGAAACAGATACGCAGTATTTT. Protein: CASTARGLAETDTQYF.

CDR3: CASSAPVSPTYEQYF. The CDR3 nucleotides read TGTGCCAGCAGTGCTCCGGTGAGCCCCACCTACGAGCAGTACTTC. The chain carries TRBV28 and TRBJ2-7; D is ambiguous. V was trimmed by 5 bases and J by 2 bases, leaving 16 bases between them. Germline CDR1 is MDHEN and CDR2 is SYDVKM. This CDR3 spans 15 amino acids.

The chain combines TRBV2 with TRBJ2-1; D is unclear. Germline V lookup: CDR1 SNHLY, CDR2 FYNNEI. V was trimmed by 7 bases and J by 3 bases, leaving 16 bases between them. The CDR3 contains 15 residues. In DNA form, the CDR3 reads TGTGCCAGCAAAGACAATCGACGACTCTACAATGAGCAGTTCTTC. Residues: CASKDNRRLYNEQFF.

The gene calls are TRBV5-1 and TRBJ2-4; D may correspond to TRBD1 or TRBD2 (6 bases each). The germline V gene encodes CDR1 SGHRS and CDR2 YFSETQ. V lost 2 bases and J 5 bases, leaving 17 bases between the germline ends. The CDR3 runs 16 residues. CDR3 nucleotides: TGCGCCAGCAGCTTCATCGGGGGCGCTTATGAAAACATTCAGTACTTC. Amino acid sequence: CASSFIGGAYENIQYF.

This clone was found a few times. This chain uses TRBV6-6 with TRBJ1-2, with a weak D call TRBD1 (5 bases). The V gene lost 2 bases and the J gene lost 7 bases, with 11 bases spanning the gap. Germline-derived CDR1 and CDR2 are MNHNY and SVGAGI (reference sequence). The length of the CDR3 is 13 residues. The CDR3 is CASSYPGGSGYTF. The CDR3 DNA is TGTGCCAGCAGTTACCCCGGGGGGTCTGGCTACACCTTC.

The chain joins TRBV27 to TRBJ1-1; TRBD1 might be the D (5 bases). The V gene lost 5 bases and the J gene lost 4 bases, with 17 bases spanning the gap. Germline assignment: CDR1 MNHEY and CDR2 SMNVEV (reference sequence). The CDR3 has 15 amino acids. The CDR3 is CASSPELGGGTEAFF. DNA of the CDR3: TGTGCCAGCAGTCCCGAGCTTGGCGGGGGCACTGAAGCTTTCTTT.

The chain is built from TRBV11-2 and TRBJ2-1; 9 nucleotides match TRBD2. The junction had 5 bases not matched to a gene; V was cut back by 4 bases and J by 4 bases. CDR1 SGHAT and CDR2 FQNNGV come from the germline V gene. CDR3 size: 15 residues. The CDR3 protein is CASSSTSGTYNEQFF. CDR3 nucleotide sequence: TGTGCCAGCAGCTCGACTAGCGGAACATACAATGAGCAGTTCTTC.

This clone was picked up one time. V is TRBV9 and J is TRBJ2-2; 8 nucleotides line up with TRBD1. Trimming removed 0 bases from V and 2 bases from J; junction bases left unmatched: 3. The germline V gene has CDR1 SGDLS and CDR2 YYNGEE. The CDR3 consists of 16 residues. The CDR3: CASSVVGQGNTGELFF. Here the CDR3 DNA reads TGTGCCAGCAGCGTAGTCGGACAGGGAAACACCGGGGAGCTGTTTTTT.

The chain has TRBV6-5 and TRBJ1-3, with D perhaps TRBD1 (5 bases). With 2 bases removed from V and 0 bases from J, the gap between germline ends came to 8 bases. This CDR3 contains 15 residues. Germline assignment: CDR1 MNHEY and CDR2 SVGAGI. CDR3 sequence (DNA): TGTGCCAGCAGTTACAACGGGGGCTCTGGAAACACCATATATTTT. Protein sequence: CASSYNGGSGNTIYF.

The chain couples TRBV29-1 to TRBJ2-7; TRBD2 agrees at 7 bases. Germline V CDR1 and CDR2: SQVTM, ANQGSEA. This CDR3 comprises 15 residues. V was pared by 0 bases and J by 3 bases, with 8 bases of the junction left unmatched. CDR3 DNA: TGCAGCGTTGAAGATGTACGGGACTACCACTACGAGCAGTACTTC. The encoded protein is CSVEDVRDYHYEQYF.

CDR3 bases: TGCGCCAGCAGCTTACAGGGGTCGGATCAGCCCCAGCATTTT. This sequence encodes CASSLQGSDQPQHF. This chain connects TRBV5-1 to TRBJ1-5; the match to TRBD1 covers 7 bases. J gave up 5 bases and V 2 bases, and 4 bases lay outside the gene matches. This CDR3 is built from 14 residues. Per germline, CDR1 SGHRS and CDR2 YFSETQ.

With regard to this clone: This sample also contains other DNA sequences that code for the same CDR3. The rearrangement links TRBV9 to TRBJ2-1, with a tentative D call TRBD2 (5 bases). With 0 bases removed from V and 4 bases from J, the gap between germline ends came to 5 bases. This CDR3 contains 13 residues. The germline CDR1 and CDR2 sequences are SGDLS and YYNGEE. The CDR3 region has the DNA TGTGCCAGCAGCGTAGCGGGGTACAATGAGCAGTTCTTC. Amino acids: CASSVAGYNEQFF. Supplemented by reference TRBV9 and TRBJ2-1, the full variable domain reads DSGVTQTPKHLITATGQRVTLRCSPRSGDLSVYWYQQSLDQGLQFLIQYYNGEERAKGNILERFSAQQFPDLHSELNLSSLELGDSALYFCASSVAGYNEQFFGPGTRLTVL.

The chain has TRBV6-5 and TRBJ2-1; 8 bases agree with TRBD2. The V and J ends lost 7 bases and 7 bases, in that order; junction bases with no gene match: 6. This CDR3 region has 13 residues. Germline lookup yields CDR1 MNHEY and CDR2 SVGAGI. This CDR3 is CASNRGGSNEQFF. The CDR3 DNA sequence: TGTGCCAGCAACCGCGGGGGGTCTAATGAGCAGTTCTTC.